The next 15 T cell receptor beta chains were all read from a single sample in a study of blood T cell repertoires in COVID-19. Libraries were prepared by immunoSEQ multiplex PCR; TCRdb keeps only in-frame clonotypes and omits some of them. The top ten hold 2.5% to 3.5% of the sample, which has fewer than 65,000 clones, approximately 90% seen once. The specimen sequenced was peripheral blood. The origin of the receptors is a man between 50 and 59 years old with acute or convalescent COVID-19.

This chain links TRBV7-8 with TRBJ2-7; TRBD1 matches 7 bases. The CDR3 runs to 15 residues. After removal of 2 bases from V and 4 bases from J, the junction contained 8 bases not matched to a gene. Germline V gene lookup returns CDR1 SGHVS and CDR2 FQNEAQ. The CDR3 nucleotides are TGTGCCAGCAGCTTAATCGAGGGGGCAGAATACGAGCAGTACTTC. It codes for CASSLIEGAEYEQYF.

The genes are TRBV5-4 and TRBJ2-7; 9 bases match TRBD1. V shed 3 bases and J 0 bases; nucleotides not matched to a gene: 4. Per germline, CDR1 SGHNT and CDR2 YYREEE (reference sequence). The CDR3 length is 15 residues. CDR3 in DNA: TGTGCCAGCAGCTGGGGGACAGGGAGCTCCTACGAGCAGTACTTC. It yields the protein CASSWGTGSSYEQYF.

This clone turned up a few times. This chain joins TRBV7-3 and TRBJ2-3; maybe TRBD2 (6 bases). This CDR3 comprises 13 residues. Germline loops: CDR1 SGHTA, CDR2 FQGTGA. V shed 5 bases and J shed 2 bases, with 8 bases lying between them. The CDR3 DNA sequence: TGTGCCAGCAGCGGGGACTCCACAGATACGCAGTATTTT. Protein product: CASSGDSTDTQYF.

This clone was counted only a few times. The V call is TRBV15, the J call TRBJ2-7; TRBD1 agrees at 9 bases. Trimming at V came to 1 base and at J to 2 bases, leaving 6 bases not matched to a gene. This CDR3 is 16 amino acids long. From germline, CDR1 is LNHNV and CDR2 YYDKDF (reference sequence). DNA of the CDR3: TGTGCCACCAGCAGAGCCGGACAGGGGTTTGCCTACGAGCAGTACTTC. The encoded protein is CATSRAGQGFAYEQYF.

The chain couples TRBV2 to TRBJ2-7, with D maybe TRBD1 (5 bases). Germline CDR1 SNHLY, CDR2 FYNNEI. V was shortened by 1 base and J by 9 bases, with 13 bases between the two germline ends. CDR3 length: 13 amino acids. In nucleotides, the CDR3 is TGTGCCAGCAGTGAAGATTCAGGGTCGGGGCAGTACTTC. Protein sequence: CASSEDSGSGQYF.

CDR3 coding DNA: TGTGCCAGCAGCCTTACAAACTACGAGCAGTACTTC. It encodes CASSLTNYEQYF. V and J are TRBV5-6 and TRBJ2-7; D uncertain. This CDR3 has 12 amino acids. With 4 bases removed from V and 3 bases from J, the gap between germline ends came to 8 bases. Germline CDR1 and CDR2: SGHDT and YYEEEE.

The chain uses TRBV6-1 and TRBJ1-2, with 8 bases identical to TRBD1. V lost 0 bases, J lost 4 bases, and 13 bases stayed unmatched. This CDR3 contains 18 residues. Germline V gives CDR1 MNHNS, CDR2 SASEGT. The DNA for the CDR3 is TGTGCCAGCAGTGAAGCCTCAGGGGGCAGCCCCAGGGGCTATGGCTACACCTTC. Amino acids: CASSEASGGSPRGYGYTF.

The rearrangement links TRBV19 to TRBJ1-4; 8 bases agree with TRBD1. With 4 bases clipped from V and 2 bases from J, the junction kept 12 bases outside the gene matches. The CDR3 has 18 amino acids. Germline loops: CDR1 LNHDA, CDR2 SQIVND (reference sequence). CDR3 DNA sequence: TGTGCCAGTAGTAGACAGGGGTTCGGAATTACGACTAATGAAAAACTGTTTTTT. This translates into CASSRQGFGITTNEKLFF.

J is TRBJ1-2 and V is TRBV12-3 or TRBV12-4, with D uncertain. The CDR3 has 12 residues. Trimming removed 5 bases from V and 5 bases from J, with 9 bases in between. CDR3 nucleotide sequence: TGTGCCAGCAGTCGACCGGGGTATGGCTACACCTTC. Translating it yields CASSRPGYGYTF.

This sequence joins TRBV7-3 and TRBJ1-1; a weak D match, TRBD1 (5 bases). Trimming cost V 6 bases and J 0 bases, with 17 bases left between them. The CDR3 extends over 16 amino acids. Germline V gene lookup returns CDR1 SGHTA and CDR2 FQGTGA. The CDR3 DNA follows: TGTGCCAGCAGGAGCGGCACCGGGGGAGTGAACACTGAAGCTTTCTTT. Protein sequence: CASRSGTGGVNTEAFF.

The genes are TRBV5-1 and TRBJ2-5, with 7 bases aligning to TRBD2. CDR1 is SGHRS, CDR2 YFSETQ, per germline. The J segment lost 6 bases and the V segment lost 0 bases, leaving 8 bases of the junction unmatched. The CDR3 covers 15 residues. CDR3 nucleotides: TGCGCCAGCAGCTTGGCCGGGATACTAGCGAAGACCCAGTACTTC. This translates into CASSLAGILAKTQYF.

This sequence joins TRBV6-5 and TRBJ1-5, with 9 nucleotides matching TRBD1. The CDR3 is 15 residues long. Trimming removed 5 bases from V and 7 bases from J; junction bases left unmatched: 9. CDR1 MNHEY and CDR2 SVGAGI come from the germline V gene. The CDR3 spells CASSPPYDRGQPQHF. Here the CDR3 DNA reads TGTGCCAGCAGTCCACCTTACGACAGGGGGCAGCCCCAGCATTTT.

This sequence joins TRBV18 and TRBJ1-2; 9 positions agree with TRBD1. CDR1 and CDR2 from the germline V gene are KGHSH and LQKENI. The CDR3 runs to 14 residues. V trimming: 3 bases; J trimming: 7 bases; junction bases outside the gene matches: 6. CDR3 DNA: TGTGCCAGCTCACCTCAACAGGGGGCGCCTGGCTACACCTTC. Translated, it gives CASSPQQGAPGYTF.

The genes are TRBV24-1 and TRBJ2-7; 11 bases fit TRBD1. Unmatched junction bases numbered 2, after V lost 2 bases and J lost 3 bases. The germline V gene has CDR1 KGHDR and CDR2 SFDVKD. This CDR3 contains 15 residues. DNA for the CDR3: TGTGCCACCAGTGATTCGGACAGGGGGCTCTACGAGCAGTACTTC. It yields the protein CATSDSDRGLYEQYF.

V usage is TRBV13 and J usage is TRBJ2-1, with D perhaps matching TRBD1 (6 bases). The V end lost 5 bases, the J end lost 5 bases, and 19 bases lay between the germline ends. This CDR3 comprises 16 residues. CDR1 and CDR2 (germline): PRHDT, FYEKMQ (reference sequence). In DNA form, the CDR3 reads TGTGCCAGCAGCCGCCAGGGGCCCCTACTTCACAATGAGCAGTTCTTC. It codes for CASSRQGPLLHNEQFF.